The 31 T cell receptor beta chains in this list originate from one sample, sequenced in a study of shared clonotypes between healthy human individuals. Assay used: immunoSEQ multiplex PCR; TCRdb lists only in-frame clones, some missing. The sample yields 2 million to 2.5 million clones, about 92% seen once. The naive CD8 population came from CD45RO-negative cells selected for CCR7, without terminally differentiated effector memory CD45RA+ cells. Sequenced sample: naive CD8+ T cells from PBMCs. The source of these receptors is a man aged 18 to 29 in good health. Some clones in this sample may be carry-over from other donors' samples.

V gene TRBV7-9 combines with J gene TRBJ2-7; D gene uncertain. This CDR3 is 13 amino acids long. Trimming cost V 1 base and J 6 bases, with 10 bases left between them. CDR1 is SEHNR and CDR2 is FQNEAQ in the germline V gene (reference sequence). The CDR3 sequence is CASSLGFWGEQYF. In DNA form, the CDR3 reads TGTGCCAGCAGCTTAGGGTTTTGGGGCGAGCAGTACTTC.

The genes are TRBV6-6 and TRBJ2-7; D not resolved. CDR1 and CDR2 from the germline V gene are MNHNY and SVGAGI (reference sequence). Trimming took 0 bases from V and 7 from J, leaving 13 bases between them. The CDR3 loop spans 14 amino acids. The CDR3 sequence is CASSYSVQHLEQYF. In DNA, the CDR3 is TGTGCCAGCAGTTACTCCGTACAGCATTTGGAGCAGTACTTC.

V and J are TRBV5-1 and TRBJ2-7; TRBD2 aligns across 11 bases. Looked up from germline, CDR1 is SGHRS and CDR2 is YFSETQ. J was trimmed by 3 bases and V by 0 bases; bases with no gene match: 5. The CDR3 has 16 amino acids. The CDR3 DNA is TGCGCCAGCAGCTTGGTACTAGCGGGAGTAGGCTACGAGCAGTACTTC. Translating it yields CASSLVLAGVGYEQYF.

V and J are TRBV13 and TRBJ1-2; 10 bases fit TRBD1. J gave up 6 bases and V 5 bases, and 3 bases lay outside the gene matches. This CDR3 spans 13 amino acids. Germline CDR1 PRHDT, CDR2 FYEKMQ (reference sequence). Here the CDR3 DNA reads TGTGCCAGCAGCCCGACAGGGGGCGATGGCTACACCTTC. It encodes CASSPTGGDGYTF.

This clone appeared a single time. The chain combines TRBV6-1 with TRBJ2-5; D gene unclear. V was shortened by 2 bases and J by 3 bases, with 16 bases between the two germline ends. The germline V gene encodes CDR1 MNHNS and CDR2 SASEGT. The CDR3 totals 16 residues. CDR3 sequence: CASSEFGIGSKETQYF. The CDR3 DNA is TGTGCCAGCAGTGAATTCGGAATAGGCAGCAAAGAGACCCAGTACTTC.

This rearrangement joins TRBV5-4 to TRBJ2-3, with 12 bases lining up with TRBD2. This CDR3 comprises 16 residues. Germline CDR1 is SGHNT and CDR2 is YYREEE (reference sequence). Unmatched junction bases numbered 4, after V lost 2 bases and J lost 3 bases. The DNA for the CDR3 is TGTGCCAGCAGCTTTCGACTAGCGGGAGAGACAGATACGCAGTATTTT. It specifies CASSFRLAGETDTQYF.

The chain uses TRBV15 and TRBJ2-3; 13 bases map to TRBD2. V trimming: 4 bases; J trimming: 3 bases; junction bases outside the gene matches: 4. The germline V gene has CDR1 LNHNV and CDR2 YYDKDF (reference sequence). This CDR3 is 16 amino acids long. The CDR3 region has the DNA TGTGCCACCAGCACCAAACTAGCGGGAGGGACAGATACGCAGTATTTT. Its protein product is CATSTKLAGGTDTQYF.

The CDR3 nucleotides are TGTGCCAGCAGTTGGCTTAACACAGATACGCAGTATTTT. Residues: CASSWLNTDTQYF. V and J are TRBV27 and TRBJ2-3; D gene ambiguous. Trimming removed 4 bases at V and 2 bases at J, with 7 bases between. The CDR3 length is 13 residues. The V gene's germline CDR1 is MNHEY and CDR2 SMNVEV (reference sequence).

J is TRBJ2-7 and V is TRBV5-1; the match to TRBD2 covers 9 bases. V lost 4 bases, J lost 2 bases, and 7 bases stayed unmatched. From germline, CDR1 is SGHRS and CDR2 YFSETQ. This CDR3 contains 15 residues. CDR3 protein: CASSETSGPAYEQYF. The CDR3 DNA reads as TGCGCCAGCAGCGAGACTAGCGGACCTGCCTACGAGCAGTACTTC.

CDR3 coding DNA: TGTGCCAGCAGCATCACCGGGACACCCACTAACTATGGCTACACCTTC. It specifies CASSITGTPTNYGYTF. This chain uses TRBV11-2 with TRBJ1-2; maybe TRBD1 (6 bases). The CDR3 spans 16 residues. In germline, CDR1 is SGHAT, CDR2 FQNNGV. The V end was cut by 5 bases, the J end by 0 bases, with 16 bases between.

This rearrangement joins TRBV30 to TRBJ1-5; D call uncertain. This CDR3 has 12 amino acids. Trimming removed 6 bases at V and 2 bases at J, with 8 bases between. Germline V gene sequence: CDR1 GTSNPN, CDR2 SVGIG (reference sequence). The chain's CDR3 is CACGRGNQPQHF. The CDR3 DNA follows: TGTGCCTGTGGCCGGGGCAATCAGCCCCAGCATTTT. Using reference TRBV30 and TRBJ1-5 for the parts outside the CDR3, the full variable domain is SQTIHQWPATLVQPVGSPLSLECTVEGTSNPNLYWYRQAAGRGLQLLFYSVGIGQISSEVPQNLSASRPQDRQFILSSKKLLLSDSGFYLCACGRGNQPQHFGDGTRLSIL.

About this clone itself: This sample includes further DNA sequences coding for the same CDR3. The chain employs TRBV7-9 and TRBJ1-5; TRBD1 might be the D (5 bases). V dropped 3 bases and J dropped 0 bases, with 6 bases sitting between them. CDR1 and CDR2 from the germline V gene are SEHNR and FQNEAQ (reference sequence). The CDR3 loop spans 14 amino acids. This CDR3 reads CASSLTDSNQPQHF. DNA for the CDR3: TGTGCCAGCAGCTTGACAGATAGCAATCAGCCCCAGCATTTT.

The rearrangement joins TRBV15 to TRBJ1-4; 7 nucleotides match TRBD1. The CDR3 length is 15 residues. CDR1 and CDR2 (germline): LNHNV, YYDKDF (reference sequence). The V and J ends lost 5 bases and 6 bases, in that order; junction bases with no gene match: 9. This CDR3 is CATSLRQGRDEKLFF. DNA for the CDR3: TGTGCCACCAGCCTCCGACAGGGAAGGGATGAAAAACTGTTTTTT.

The chain joins TRBV4-1 to TRBJ2-1; TRBD1 is a possible D gene (6 bases). There are 18 residues in the CDR3. Germline-derived CDR1 and CDR2 are MGHRA and YSYEKL. V gave up 1 base and J gave up 3 bases, with 19 bases separating them. The CDR3: CASSQARLTGKGYNEQFF. The CDR3, as DNA: TGCGCCAGCAGCCAAGCCAGATTAACAGGGAAGGGCTACAATGAGCAGTTCTTC.

The rearrangement uses TRBV18 and TRBJ2-1; tentative D call: TRBD1 (5 bases). The CDR3 is made up of 15 amino acids. Trimming took 4 bases from V and 5 from J, leaving 15 bases between them. Germline values: CDR1 KGHSH, CDR2 LQKENI. The CDR3 loop is CASSLQVADHNEQFF. The CDR3, as DNA: TGTGCCAGCTCACTACAGGTGGCAGACCACAATGAGCAGTTCTTC.

In its sample, this clone was seen once. The rearrangement uses TRBV11-2 and TRBJ1-1; perhaps TRBD1 as D (5 bases). The CDR3 spans 12 residues. Germline V gives CDR1 SGHAT, CDR2 FQNNGV. Trimming removed 3 bases at V and 7 bases at J, with 9 bases between. This CDR3 is CASSLSRDEAFF. Written as DNA, the CDR3 is TGTGCCAGCAGCTTGTCCAGGGATGAAGCTTTCTTT.

The CDR3 sequence: CASTEGALGTEAFF. Here the CDR3 DNA reads TGTGCCAGCACGGAGGGGGCCTTAGGGACTGAAGCTTTCTTT. The chain carries TRBV25-1 and TRBJ1-1, with 7 bases lining up with TRBD1. CDR1 MGHDK and CDR2 SYGVNS come from the germline V gene. There are 14 residues in the CDR3. J was trimmed by 5 bases and V by 7 bases; bases with no gene match: 10.

The sample holds one count of this clone. Other DNA sequences in the sample encode the same CDR3. The chain links TRBV27 to TRBJ1-5; D is undetermined. This CDR3 comprises 13 residues. The V end was cut by 2 bases, the J end by 6 bases, with 8 bases between. Germline CDR1 and CDR2: MNHEY and SMNVEV (reference sequence). CDR3 protein: CASSLRLGQPQHF. The CDR3 coding sequence is TGTGCCAGCAGTTTAAGGCTGGGTCAGCCCCAGCATTTT.

The chain has TRBV29-1 and TRBJ2-7; D is possibly TRBD1 (7 bases). This CDR3 spans 13 amino acids. V was pared by 7 bases and J by 3 bases, with 16 bases between. CDR1 and CDR2 (germline): SQVTM, ANQGSEA. CDR3 residues: CSAGGGRSYEQYF. For the CDR3, the DNA is TGCAGCGCCGGAGGGGGCAGAAGCTACGAGCAGTACTTC.

This clone was recorded once. The V and J genes are TRBV11-2 and TRBJ2-7; D is uncertain. V gave up 1 base and J gave up 4 bases, with 11 bases separating them. In germline, CDR1 is SGHAT, CDR2 FQNNGV. The CDR3 is 14 residues long. In nucleotides, the CDR3 is TGTGCCAGCAGCTTAGGTATCGCTAGTTACGAGCAGTACTTC. Translating gives CASSLGIASYEQYF.

The chain recombines TRBV28 with TRBJ2-1; the match to TRBD1 covers 7 bases. CDR3 length equals 16 residues. V shed 6 bases and J 9 bases; nucleotides not matched to a gene: 17. CDR1 is MDHEN and CDR2 is SYDVKM in the germline V gene. The CDR3 nucleotides are TGTGCCAGCAGGACCTTCTTAGGACAGGCGAAAGGTGAGCAGTTCTTC. This gives the protein CASRTFLGQAKGEQFF.

The V and J genes are TRBV27 and TRBJ2-5; D remains ambiguous. Germline V gene lookup returns CDR1 MNHEY and CDR2 SMNVEV (reference sequence). The CDR3 extends over 12 amino acids. V was pared by 8 bases and J by 2 bases, with 9 bases between. The CDR3 spells CASGGSQETQYF. CDR3 bases: TGTGCCAGCGGTGGGTCTCAAGAGACCCAGTACTTC.

The chain couples TRBV11-2 to TRBJ2-3; D unclear. The CDR3 has 15 residues. V lost 0 bases, J lost 1 base, and 8 bases lay in between. Per germline, CDR1 SGHAT and CDR2 FQNNGV. This CDR3 is CASSLEPSGTDTQYF. CDR3 DNA sequence: TGTGCCAGCAGCTTAGAACCCTCTGGCACAGATACGCAGTATTTT.

This chain links TRBV6-1 with TRBJ1-1; TRBD1 matches 7 bases. This CDR3 is 15 amino acids long. Germline CDR1 MNHNS, CDR2 SASEGT. With 2 bases clipped from V and 1 base from J, the junction kept 4 bases outside the gene matches. CDR3 coding DNA: TGTGCCAGCAGTGAAAACAGGGGATCGAACACTGAAGCTTTCTTT. As protein: CASSENRGSNTEAFF.

The chain combines TRBV28 with TRBJ1-1; maybe TRBD1 (6 bases). Trimming stripped 0 bases from V and 1 base from J, with 12 bases between. Germline V gene data show CDR1 as MDHEN and CDR2 as SYDVKM. The CDR3 runs to 16 residues. The CDR3 loop reads CASSLWAGARNTEAFF. The CDR3 DNA is TGTGCCAGCAGTTTATGGGCAGGGGCCCGGAACACTGAAGCTTTCTTT.

This chain joins TRBV23-1 and TRBJ1-2; D gene unclear. TRBV23-1 is an ORF; its function is uncertain. The CDR3 loop spans 16 amino acids. The germline V and J ends were trimmed by 3 bases and 0 bases, with 14 bases remaining between them. CDR3 sequence (DNA): TGCGCCAGCAGTCACCCTCAGGAGCCCTCTAACTATGGCTACACCTTC. Amino acid sequence: CASSHPQEPSNYGYTF.

The chain employs TRBV10-3 and TRBJ2-1; weak D call: TRBD2 (6 bases). The germline V gene has CDR1 ENHRY and CDR2 SYGVKD. This CDR3 spans 15 amino acids. Trimming removed 2 bases at V and 5 bases at J, with 13 bases between. The CDR3 nucleotides are TGTGCCATCAGTGAGGGGCTAGCGCCCAACAATGAGCAGTTCTTC. Its translation: CAISEGLAPNNEQFF.

This clone was picked up one time. The chain links TRBV15 to TRBJ2-5; D may correspond to TRBD1 or TRBD2 (5 bases each). This CDR3 spans 14 amino acids. V was shortened by 2 bases and J by 2 bases, with 9 bases between the two germline ends. Germline V gene sequence: CDR1 LNHNV, CDR2 YYDKDF (reference sequence). The CDR3 DNA reads as TGTGCCACCAGCAGATGGGACCGACAAGAGACCCAGTACTTC. Amino acid sequence: CATSRWDRQETQYF.

This sequence joins TRBV28 and TRBJ2-6; D tentatively reads TRBD1 or TRBD2 (5 bases each). CDR1 is MDHEN, CDR2 SYDVKM, per germline. Trimming took off 5 bases at V and 0 bases at J, with 17 bases between the two ends. This CDR3 has 18 amino acids. The CDR3 nucleotides are TGTGCCAGCAGTAAGGGACGTCTGGCTCACTCTGGGGCCAACGTCCTGACTTTC. This encodes CASSKGRLAHSGANVLTF.

In its sample, this clone was seen once. This sequence joins TRBV4-3 and TRBJ2-1, with D tentatively TRBD1 or TRBD2 (5 bases each). The CDR3 is 17 residues long. Germline-derived CDR1 and CDR2 are LGHNA and YSLEER. The V end was cut by 0 bases, the J end by 7 bases, with 19 bases between. CDR3 nucleotides: TGCGCCAGCAGCCAAGATTCGGGGCGACCTTTCCCAAATGAGCAGTTCTTC. Residues: CASSQDSGRPFPNEQFF.

This clone was recorded a few times. The rearrangement links TRBV15 to TRBJ1-1; D is perhaps TRBD1 (6 bases). The germline CDR1 and CDR2 sequences are LNHNV and YYDKDF (reference sequence). Trimming removed 3 bases from V and 2 bases from J, with 10 bases in between. This CDR3 contains 14 residues. CDR3 protein: CATSRTGSNTEAFF. In DNA, the CDR3 is TGTGCCACCAGCAGGACAGGTTCCAACACTGAAGCTTTCTTT. The complete variable domain, with remaining parts taken from reference TRBV15 and TRBJ1-1, reads DAMVIQNPRYQVTQFGKPVTLSCSQTLNHNVMYWYQQKSSQAPKLLFHYYDKDFNNEADTPDNFQSRRPNTSFCFLDIRSPGLGDTAMYLCATSRTGSNTEAFFGQGTRLTVV.